This T cell receptor (beta chain) was sequenced in a study of Tregs in tolerant kidney transplant recipients. Findings and limits, study-wide: Biological reproducibility was not directly addressed, but technical replication error appeared minimal. Findings come from small patient numbers and require larger validation.

V lost 11 bases, J lost 0 bases, and 14 bases lay in between. CDR3 length equals 15 residues. Germline loops: CDR1 LNHDA, CDR2 SQIVND (reference sequence). Unstimulated regulatory T cells (CD4+CD25+CD127-), CD4+CD25- non-regulatory cells, CD4 and CD8 cells were FACS-sorted from thawed PBMCs. Only in-frame clones appear in the TCRdb table, and some are missing; sequencing was by immunoSEQ multiplex PCR. The profile shows about 240,000 clones, around 82% of them singletons. To note about this clone: Its specificity is not known.

The rearrangement links TRBV19 to TRBJ2-6, with TRBD1 as a possible D gene (5 bases). The sequence derives from a human donor in good health. Sample: CD4+ T cells from blood. The CDR3 nucleotides read TGTGCCTGTACAGGAGCCTTCTCTGGGGCCAACGTCCTGACTTTC. Its translation is CACTGAFSGANVLTF. The full variable domain, rest sourced from reference TRBV19 and TRBJ2-6, is DGGITQSPKYLFRKEGQNVTLSCEQNLNHDAMYWYRQDPGQGLRLIYYSQIVNDFQKGDIAEGYSVSREKKESFPLTVTSAQKNPTAFYLCACTGAFSGANVLTFGAGSRLTVL.